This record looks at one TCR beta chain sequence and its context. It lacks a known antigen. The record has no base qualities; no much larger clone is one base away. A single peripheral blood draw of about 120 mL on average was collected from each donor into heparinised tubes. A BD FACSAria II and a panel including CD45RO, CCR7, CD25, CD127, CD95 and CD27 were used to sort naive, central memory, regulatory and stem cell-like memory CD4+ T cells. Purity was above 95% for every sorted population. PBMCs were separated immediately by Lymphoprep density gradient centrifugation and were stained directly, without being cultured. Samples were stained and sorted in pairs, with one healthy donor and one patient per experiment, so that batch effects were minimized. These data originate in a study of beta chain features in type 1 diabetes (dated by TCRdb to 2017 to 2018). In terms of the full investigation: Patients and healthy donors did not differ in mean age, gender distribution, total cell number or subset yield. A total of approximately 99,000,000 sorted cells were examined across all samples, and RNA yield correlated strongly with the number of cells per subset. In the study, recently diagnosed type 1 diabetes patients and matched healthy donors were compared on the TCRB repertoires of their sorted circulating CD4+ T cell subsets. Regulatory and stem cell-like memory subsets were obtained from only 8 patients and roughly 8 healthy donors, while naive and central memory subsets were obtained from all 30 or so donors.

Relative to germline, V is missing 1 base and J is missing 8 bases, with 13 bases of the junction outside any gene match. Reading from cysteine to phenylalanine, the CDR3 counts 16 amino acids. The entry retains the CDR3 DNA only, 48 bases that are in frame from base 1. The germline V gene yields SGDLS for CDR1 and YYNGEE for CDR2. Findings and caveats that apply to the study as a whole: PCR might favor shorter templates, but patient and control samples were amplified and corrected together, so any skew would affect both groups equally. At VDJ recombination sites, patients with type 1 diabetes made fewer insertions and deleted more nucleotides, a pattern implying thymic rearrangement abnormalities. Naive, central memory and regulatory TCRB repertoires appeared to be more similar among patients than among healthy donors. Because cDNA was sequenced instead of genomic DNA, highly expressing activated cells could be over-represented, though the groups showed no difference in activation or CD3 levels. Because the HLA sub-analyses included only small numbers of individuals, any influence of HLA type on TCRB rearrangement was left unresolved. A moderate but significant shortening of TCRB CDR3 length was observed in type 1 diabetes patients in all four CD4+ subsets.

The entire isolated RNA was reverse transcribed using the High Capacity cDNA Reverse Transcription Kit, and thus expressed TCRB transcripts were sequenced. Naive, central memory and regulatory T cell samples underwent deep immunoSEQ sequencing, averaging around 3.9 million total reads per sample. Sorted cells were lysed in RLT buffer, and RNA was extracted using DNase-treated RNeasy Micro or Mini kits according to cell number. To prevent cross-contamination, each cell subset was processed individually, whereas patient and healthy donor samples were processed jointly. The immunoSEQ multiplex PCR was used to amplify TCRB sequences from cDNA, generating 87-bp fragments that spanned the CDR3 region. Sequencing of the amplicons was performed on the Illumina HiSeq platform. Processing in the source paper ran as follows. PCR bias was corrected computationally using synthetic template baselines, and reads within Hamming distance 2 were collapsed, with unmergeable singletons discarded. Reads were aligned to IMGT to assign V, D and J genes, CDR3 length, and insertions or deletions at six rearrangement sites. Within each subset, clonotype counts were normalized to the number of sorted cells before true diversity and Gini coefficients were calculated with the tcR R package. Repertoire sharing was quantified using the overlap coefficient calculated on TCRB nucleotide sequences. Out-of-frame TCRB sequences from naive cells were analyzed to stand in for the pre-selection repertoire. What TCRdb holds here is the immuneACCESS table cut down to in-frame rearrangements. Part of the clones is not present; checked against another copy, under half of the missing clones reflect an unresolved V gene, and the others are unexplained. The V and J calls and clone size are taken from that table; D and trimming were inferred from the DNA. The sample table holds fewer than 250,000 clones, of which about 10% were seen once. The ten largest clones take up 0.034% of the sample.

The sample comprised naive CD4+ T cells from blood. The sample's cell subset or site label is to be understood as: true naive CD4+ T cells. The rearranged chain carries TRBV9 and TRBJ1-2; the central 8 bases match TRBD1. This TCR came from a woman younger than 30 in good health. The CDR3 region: CASSVMDRAPMGGYTF. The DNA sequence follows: TGTGCCAGCAGCGTAATGGACAGGGCCCCAATGGGGGGCTACACCTTC.